This TCR beta chain was found in a study of cytomegalovirus exposure and HLA in healthy donors. The PCR made use of 60 Vbeta and 13 Jbeta primers. Assay: immunoSEQ multiplex PCR; the TCRdb copy retains only in-frame clones and omits some. Found here are 85,000 to 120,000 clones, more than 60% of them singletons; the top ten hold 2% to 3%. Germline V gives CDR1 LNHDA, CDR2 SQIVND (reference sequence). Losses at the gene ends were 6 bases for V and 6 bases for J; bases not matched to a gene: 11. The CDR3 spans 15 residues. This sequence joins TRBV19 and TRBJ2-3; 8 bases are shared with TRBD1. This TCR was sampled from a man aged 40-49 years in good health and CMV-seronegative. The specimen sequenced was PBMCs. CDR3 sequence reads: CASRERTGLMDTQYF. In DNA form, the CDR3 reads TGTGCCAGTAGAGAGAGGACAGGGTTGATGGATACGCAGTATTTT.